The rows below give T cell receptor beta chains drawn from one sample of a study of long-term antiretroviral therapy in people with HIV. Measured with immunoSEQ multiplex PCR; TCRdb has only the in-frame clones, and not every one. The sample has tens of thousands of clones; about 88% are singletons. The specimen was unsorted PBMCs, collected 2 years after starting antiretroviral therapy. Receptor source: a man in his forties or fifties with HIV. The CDR3 runs from the conserved cysteine through the conserved F or W. D genes are given only for firm matches. Clone size, where shown, is once, few, many, or a class for clones that have expanded.

v_gene: TRBV29-1
abundance: few
d_gene: -
j_gene: TRBJ2-1
CDR3aa: CSVVVLEFYNEQFF
CDR3nt: TGCAGCGTTGTTGTCCTAGAGTTTTACAATGAGCAGTTCTTC

v_gene: TRBV10-3
abundance: -
d_gene: TRBD2
j_gene: TRBJ2-7
CDR3aa: CAISGSGTRANEQYF
CDR3nt: TGTGCCATCAGTGGGTCCGGGACTAGGGCCAACGAGCAGTACTTC

v_gene: TRBV5-1
abundance: -
d_gene: TRBD2
j_gene: TRBJ2-7
CDR3aa: CASSLFTSGSYEQYF
CDR3nt: TGCGCCAGCAGCTTGTTCACTAGCGGGTCCTACGAGCAGTACTTC

v_gene: TRBV11-2
abundance: -
d_gene: -
j_gene: TRBJ2-6
CDR3aa: CASSLTSSGANVLTF
CDR3nt: TGTGCCAGCAGCTTAACTAGCTCTGGGGCCAACGTCCTGACTTTC

v_gene: TRBV19
abundance: once
d_gene: TRBD1
j_gene: TRBJ1-2
CDR3aa: CASSMRDSLNYGYTF
CDR3nt: TGTGCCAGTAGTATGCGGGACAGTCTTAACTATGGCTACACCTTC

v_gene: TRBV19
abundance: -
d_gene: TRBD1
j_gene: TRBJ2-5
CDR3aa: CASSLWTGRKETQYF
CDR3nt: TGTGCCAGTAGTCTATGGACAGGGAGGAAAGAGACCCAGTACTTC

v_gene: TRBV28
abundance: -
d_gene: -
j_gene: TRBJ2-7
CDR3aa: CASSFPGAGITYEQYF
CDR3nt: TGTGCCAGCAGTTTCCCCGGGGCGGGGATTACCTACGAGCAGTACTTC

v_gene: TRBV28
abundance: -
d_gene: TRBD1
j_gene: TRBJ2-1
CDR3aa: CASSLDRGREQFF
CDR3nt: TGTGCCAGCAGTTTAGATAGGGGGCGCGAGCAGTTCTTC

v_gene: TRBV12-5
abundance: -
d_gene: -
j_gene: TRBJ1-4
CDR3aa: CASGLELGTGLFF
CDR3nt: TGTGCTAGTGGTTTGGAGCTTGGGACTGGACTGTTTTTT

v_gene: TRBV18
abundance: -
d_gene: TRBD2
j_gene: TRBJ2-3
CDR3aa: CASSPNSGGATDTQYF
CDR3nt: TGTGCCAGCTCACCTAATAGCGGGGGGGCGACAGATACGCAGTATTTT

v_gene: TRBV27
abundance: -
d_gene: -
j_gene: TRBJ2-1
CDR3aa: CASSFLLGLNEQFF
CDR3nt: TGTGCCAGCAGTTTCTTGTTGGGACTGAATGAGCAGTTCTTC

v_gene: TRBV11-2
abundance: -
d_gene: -
j_gene: TRBJ1-5
CDR3aa: CASSLGQGSNQPQHF
CDR3nt: TGTGCCAGCAGCTTAGGACAAGGGAGCAATCAGCCCCAGCATTTT

v_gene: TRBV28
abundance: -
d_gene: -
j_gene: TRBJ1-2
CDR3aa: CASSFEGHRGYTF
CDR3nt: TGTGCCAGCAGTTTCGAGGGGCACCGCGGCTACACCTTC

v_gene: TRBV7-2
abundance: -
d_gene: TRBD2
j_gene: TRBJ2-7
CDR3aa: CASSLERGSYEQYF
CDR3nt: TGTGCCAGCAGCTTAGAGCGGGGGTCCTACGAGCAGTACTTC

v_gene: TRBV5-5
abundance: -
d_gene: -
j_gene: TRBJ2-7
CDR3aa: CASSTLSYSGRAPYEQYF
CDR3nt: TGTGCCAGCAGCACACTTTCTTATAGCGGCAGGGCCCCGTACGAGCAGTACTTC

v_gene: TRBV27
abundance: once
d_gene: TRBD2
j_gene: TRBJ2-1
CDR3aa: CASKGLPGLAGPYNEQFF
CDR3nt: TGTGCCAGCAAGGGCCTTCCGGGACTAGCGGGACCCTACAATGAGCAGTTCTTC

v_gene: TRBV6-6
abundance: few
d_gene: -
j_gene: TRBJ2-7
CDR3aa: CASWGAYEQYF
CDR3nt: TGTGCCAGCTGGGGGGCCTACGAGCAGTACTTC

v_gene: TRBV27
abundance: -
d_gene: -
j_gene: TRBJ2-2
CDR3aa: CASSFTGLTGELFF
CDR3nt: TGTGCCAGCAGTTTCACGGGGCTAACCGGGGAGCTGTTTTTT

v_gene: TRBV6-1
abundance: -
d_gene: TRBD2
j_gene: TRBJ2-7
CDR3aa: CASSGVAGAQGEQYF
CDR3nt: TGTGCCAGCAGTGGAGTAGCGGGAGCTCAGGGCGAGCAGTACTTC

v_gene: TRBV28
abundance: -
d_gene: -
j_gene: TRBJ1-1
CDR3aa: CASRSGLDTEAFF
CDR3nt: TGTGCCAGCAGGTCGGGTCTTGACACTGAAGCTTTCTTT

v_gene: TRBV27
abundance: once
d_gene: -
j_gene: TRBJ2-3
CDR3aa: CASSLSRGSRADTQYF
CDR3nt: TGTGCCAGCAGTTTAAGTCGGGGCTCGAGAGCAGATACGCAGTATTTT

v_gene: TRBV9
abundance: -
d_gene: -
j_gene: TRBJ2-3
CDR3aa: CASSAQGSSSDTQYF
CDR3nt: TGTGCCAGCAGCGCCCAGGGGAGTAGCTCAGATACGCAGTATTTT

v_gene: TRBV5-4
abundance: -
d_gene: -
j_gene: TRBJ2-5
CDR3aa: CASSLALSETQYF
CDR3nt: TGTGCCAGCAGCCTTGCCCTATCGGAGACCCAGTACTTC

v_gene: TRBV7-2
abundance: -
d_gene: TRBD1
j_gene: TRBJ1-3
CDR3aa: CASSLGTGSGNTIYF
CDR3nt: TGTGCCAGCAGCTTAGGGACAGGGTCTGGAAACACCATATATTTT

v_gene: TRBV6-5
abundance: -
d_gene: TRBD1
j_gene: TRBJ2-4
CDR3aa: CASSLGQGLGNIQYF
CDR3nt: TGTGCCAGCAGTTTGGGACAGGGGTTGGGAAACATTCAGTACTTC

v_gene: TRBV2
abundance: -
d_gene: TRBD1
j_gene: TRBJ1-2
CDR3aa: CASSGGQLYGYTF
CDR3nt: TGTGCCAGCAGTGGGGGACAGCTCTATGGCTACACCTTC

v_gene: TRBV7-2
abundance: once
d_gene: TRBD1
j_gene: TRBJ2-5
CDR3aa: CASSLTGGETQYF
CDR3nt: TGTGCCAGCAGCTTGACAGGGGGAGAGACCCAGTACTTC

v_gene: TRBV11-3
abundance: -
d_gene: -
j_gene: TRBJ1-1
CDR3aa: CASSPRLRDTEAFF
CDR3nt: TGTGCCAGCAGCCCTCGATTACGGGACACTGAAGCTTTCTTT

v_gene: TRBV4-1
abundance: -
d_gene: -
j_gene: TRBJ2-1
CDR3aa: CASSQESYSSYNEQFF
CDR3nt: TGCGCCAGCAGCCAAGAGTCATATAGCTCCTACAATGAGCAGTTCTTC

v_gene: TRBV7-3
abundance: -
d_gene: -
j_gene: TRBJ1-1
CDR3aa: CASSEEWGTEAFF
CDR3nt: TGTGCCAGCAGCGAGGAGTGGGGCACTGAAGCTTTCTTT

v_gene: TRBV30
abundance: -
d_gene: -
j_gene: TRBJ1-5
CDR3aa: CAWSPQSNQPQHF
CDR3nt: TGTGCCTGGAGTCCCCAGAGCAATCAGCCCCAGCATTTT

v_gene: TRBV5-1
abundance: -
d_gene: -
j_gene: TRBJ2-7
CDR3aa: CASSLDRSYEQYF
CDR3nt: TGCGCCAGCAGCTTAGACCGTTCCTACGAGCAGTACTTC

v_gene: TRBV28
abundance: -
d_gene: -
j_gene: TRBJ1-2
CDR3aa: CASSDLGASYGYTF
CDR3nt: TGTGCCAGCAGTGATCTGGGGGCAAGCTATGGCTACACCTTC

v_gene: TRBV12-5
abundance: -
d_gene: TRBD1
j_gene: TRBJ1-1
CDR3aa: CASGWPDRDGNTEAFF
CDR3nt: TGTGCTAGTGGTTGGCCGGACAGGGATGGGAACACTGAAGCTTTCTTT

v_gene: TRBV19
abundance: -
d_gene: TRBD1
j_gene: TRBJ2-7
CDR3aa: CASSIRWVGQGSYEQYF
CDR3nt: TGTGCCAGTAGTATCAGATGGGTGGGACAGGGCTCCTACGAGCAGTACTTC

v_gene: TRBV7-2
abundance: -
d_gene: -
j_gene: TRBJ1-1
CDR3aa: CASSPWGRMNTEAFF
CDR3nt: TGTGCCAGCAGCCCATGGGGTAGAATGAACACTGAAGCTTTCTTT

v_gene: TRBV6-5
abundance: once
d_gene: -
j_gene: TRBJ2-1
CDR3aa: CASSYSPRIYNEQFF
CDR3nt: TGTGCCAGCAGTTACTCACCCCGGATCTACAATGAGCAGTTCTTC

v_gene: TRBV2
abundance: -
d_gene: TRBD1
j_gene: TRBJ1-5
CDR3aa: CASSAGGDSNQPQHF
CDR3nt: TGTGCCAGCAGTGCAGGGGGCGATTCTAACCAGCCCCAGCATTTT

v_gene: TRBV7-2
abundance: -
d_gene: -
j_gene: TRBJ1-6
CDR3aa: CASSLAAEISYNSPLHF
CDR3nt: TGTGCCAGCAGCTTAGCCGCGGAGATCTCCTATAATTCACCCCTCCACTTT

v_gene: TRBV14
abundance: -
d_gene: -
j_gene: TRBJ1-2
CDR3aa: CASSQAADSYRGYTF
CDR3nt: TGTGCCAGCAGCCAAGCTGCTGACAGCTATAGGGGCTACACCTTC

v_gene: TRBV10-3
abundance: -
d_gene: -
j_gene: TRBJ1-4
CDR3aa: CAIRSSNEKLFF
CDR3nt: TGTGCCATCAGATCAAGTAATGAAAAACTGTTTTTT

v_gene: TRBV5-5
abundance: -
d_gene: TRBD2
j_gene: TRBJ2-5
CDR3aa: CASSFSGRAWGTQYF
CDR3nt: TGTGCCAGCAGCTTTAGCGGGAGGGCCTGGGGGACCCAGTACTTC

v_gene: TRBV21-1
abundance: -
d_gene: -
j_gene: TRBJ2-7
CDR3aa: CASSKAKGQGNFYEQYF
CDR3nt: TGTGCCAGCAGCAAGGCTAAGGGACAGGGGAATTTCTACGAGCAGTACTTC

v_gene: TRBV7-2
abundance: -
d_gene: -
j_gene: TRBJ1-2
CDR3aa: CASSLGAAGYYSYTF
CDR3nt: TGTGCCAGCAGCTTAGGGGCGGCCGGCTATTATAGCTACACCTTC

v_gene: TRBV28
abundance: -
d_gene: TRBD1
j_gene: TRBJ1-5
CDR3aa: CASSRITDRGRQPQHF
CDR3nt: TGTGCCAGCAGCAGAATAACGGACAGGGGGCGGCAGCCCCAGCATTTT

v_gene: TRBV28
abundance: few
d_gene: TRBD2
j_gene: TRBJ2-1
CDR3aa: CASSLTRGGPVFF
CDR3nt: TGTGCCAGCAGTTTAACCCGGGGGGGCCCAGTGTTCTTC

v_gene: TRBV9
abundance: -
d_gene: TRBD2
j_gene: TRBJ2-7
CDR3aa: CASSVDVAGGDEQYF
CDR3nt: TGTGCCAGCAGCGTAGATGTAGCGGGAGGGGACGAGCAGTACTTC

v_gene: TRBV7-2
abundance: -
d_gene: -
j_gene: TRBJ1-1
CDR3aa: CASSLGRPNTEAFF
CDR3nt: TGTGCCAGCAGCTTGGGTAGGCCAAACACTGAAGCTTTCTTT

v_gene: TRBV9
abundance: -
d_gene: TRBD1
j_gene: TRBJ1-1
CDR3aa: CASSVVGTATEAFF
CDR3nt: TGTGCCAGCAGCGTAGTGGGGACAGCCACTGAAGCTTTCTTT

v_gene: TRBV7-2
abundance: -
d_gene: -
j_gene: TRBJ1-5
CDR3aa: CASSLERESIWSQHF
CDR3nt: TGTGCCAGCAGCTTAGAGAGGGAATCAATATGGTCCCAGCATTTT

v_gene: TRBV19
abundance: -
d_gene: -
j_gene: TRBJ1-1
CDR3aa: CASRPLKRQFEAFF
CDR3nt: TGTGCCAGTAGACCCTTAAAGAGACAGTTTGAAGCTTTCTTT

v_gene: TRBV18
abundance: -
d_gene: -
j_gene: TRBJ2-3
CDR3aa: CASSHPGGNRSDTQYF
CDR3nt: TGTGCCAGCTCCCATCCCGGGGGAAACAGGTCAGATACGCAGTATTTT

v_gene: TRBV4-3
abundance: -
d_gene: -
j_gene: TRBJ2-1
CDR3aa: CASSQGDLRSYNEQFF
CDR3nt: TGCGCCAGCAGCCAAGGAGACCTCAGAAGTTACAATGAGCAGTTCTTC

v_gene: TRBV2
abundance: -
d_gene: -
j_gene: TRBJ2-7
CDR3aa: CASSPNRSYEQYF
CDR3nt: TGTGCCAGCAGCCCAAACCGCTCCTACGAGCAGTACTTC

v_gene: TRBV18
abundance: -
d_gene: -
j_gene: TRBJ2-7
CDR3aa: CASSPAGSYEQYF
CDR3nt: TGTGCCAGCTCACCAGCCGGGTCCTACGAGCAGTACTTC